The entry below describes one T cell receptor (beta chain). This clone was detected once. The antigen it recognizes is unknown. Base qualities were left out, and no much larger clone turns up one base away. These data are taken from a study of blood T cell repertoires in COVID-19 (TCRdb year 2020). Regarding the research as a whole: The collaborator samples originated in the United States, Italy and Spain and spanned the acute and convalescent phases of COVID-19. The repertoires were made available in a free public database intended to serve as a resource for research on the immune response to SARS-CoV-2. The samples were drawn from two sources: the first 160 participants of the ongoing ImmuneRACE study, and 950 to 1,500 subjects contributed by 6 global collaborators. Subjects who had been exposed to COVID-19, were actively infected with it, or had recovered from it provided the deeply sampled blood TCRbeta repertoires that made up the dataset. The material from the prospective study consisted of cDNA or gDNA derived from T cells, B-cell-depleted T cells, or PBMCs. Where HLA class I and class II types were available, the types were taken from metadata supplied by the sample provider, not from assay-based typing. A de-identified subject ID, COVID-19 status, age in years and sex were almost always included in the sample metadata.

Collaborating institutions collected whole blood in K2EDTA tubes following their own protocols. For TCRbeta analysis, collaborators shipped samples in one of three forms: frozen whole blood, isolated PBMCs, or DNA extracted from either of those sample types. TCRbeta CDR3 regions were amplified from genomic DNA by means of the immunoSEQ Assay, a bias-controlled multiplex PCR. As for how the authors treated the data: The number of nucleated cells in each sample was estimated from the amplification of reference gene primers within the assay. Sequence reads were collapsed and filtered to measure the absolute abundance of every unique TCRbeta CDR3 rearrangement. Productive Simpson clonality was computed per sample as the square root of Simpson's diversity index over productive rearrangements. TCRdb holds this immuneACCESS table with in-frame rearrangements only. Some clones are missing; in checked studies, unresolved V genes explain under half, and the rest has no known cause. That table is the source of V, J and clone size, and D and trimming were worked out from the DNA. A total of roughly 80,000 clones appear in this sample, around 80% of them only once. Approximately 12% of the sample is taken by the ten largest.

For this chain, trimming is 5 bases at the V end and 1 base at the J end, and the number of junction bases without a gene match is 8. Including cysteine and phenylalanine, the CDR3 has 16 amino acids. The read is trimmed to its CDR3 DNA, 48 bases read in frame from base 1. According to the germline V gene, CDR1 reads KGHSH and CDR2 reads LQKENI. What the research found in general, with its limitations: How much clinical and demographic metadata was included differed by source and by participant, and the metadata was provided uncurated.

The sequence came from a man older than 75 with acute or convalescent COVID-19. Sequences were obtained from peripheral blood. The chain uses TRBV18 and TRBJ1-1; 9 bases in the middle match TRBD1. The CDR3 is CASSSRDRVQNTEAFF. The base sequence is TGTGCCAGCTCATCAAGGGACAGGGTTCAGAACACTGAAGCTTTCTTT.